This TCR beta chain stems from a study of T cells in Graves' hyperthyroidism and ophthalmopathy. RNA transcripts provided the source from which TCR beta CDR3 regions were amplified. A set of HTBI primers served as the primers for a first-round RT-PCR of the TCR CDR3. TCRdb re-called the multiplex PCR reads with MiXCR, one entry per CDR3 protein. The data hold some 600,000 distinct CDR3 sequences, with approximately 14% observed a single time. In its sample, this clonotype was seen a few times. The length of the CDR3 is 14 residues. Germline V gene lookup returns CDR1 SGHNT and CDR2 YYREEE (reference sequence). The V end lost 1 base, the J end lost 4 bases, and 9 bases lay between the germline ends. Each patient was aged 18 to 65 and had newly diagnosed hyperthyroidism of under 2 months' duration. Fresh peripheral blood, 10 ml, was the source of the PBMCs.

V is TRBV5-4 and J is TRBJ2-4; tentatively, D is TRBD1 (5 bases). The sample taken for sequencing was blood. This clonotype was sampled from a woman aged 25 to 39 with Graves' hyperthyroidism that later progressed to Graves' ophthalmopathy. The CDR3 DNA reads TGTGCCAGCAGCTTGAAGACAGCTAAAAACATTCAGTACTTC. Protein: CASSLKTAKNIQYF. Full variable domain (outside the CDR3, taken from reference TRBV5-4 and TRBJ2-4): ETGVTQSPTHLIKTRGQQVTLRCSSQSGHNTVSWYQQALGQGPQFIFQYYREEENGRGNFPPRFSGLQFPNYSSELNVNALELDDSALYLCASSLKTAKNIQYFGAGTRLSVL.